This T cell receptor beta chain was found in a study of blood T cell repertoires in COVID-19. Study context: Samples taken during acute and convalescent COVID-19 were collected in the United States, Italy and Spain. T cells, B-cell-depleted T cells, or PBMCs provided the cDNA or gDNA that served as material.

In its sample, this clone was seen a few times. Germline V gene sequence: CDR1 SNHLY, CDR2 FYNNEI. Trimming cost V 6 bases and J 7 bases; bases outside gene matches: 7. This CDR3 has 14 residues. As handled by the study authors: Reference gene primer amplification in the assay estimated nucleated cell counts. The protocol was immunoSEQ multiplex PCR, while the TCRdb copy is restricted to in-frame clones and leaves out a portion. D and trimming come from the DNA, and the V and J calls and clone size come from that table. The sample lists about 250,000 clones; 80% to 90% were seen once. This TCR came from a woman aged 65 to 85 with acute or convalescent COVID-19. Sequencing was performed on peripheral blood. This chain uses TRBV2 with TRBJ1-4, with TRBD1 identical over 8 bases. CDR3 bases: TGTGCCAGCAGCAGAACAGGGGGTTCTGAAAAACTGTTTTTT. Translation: CASSRTGGSEKLFF.